This note documents a single TCR beta chain sequence. Antigen: not known. The germline V gene has CDR1 SEHNR and CDR2 FQNEAQ (reference sequence). This CDR3 contains 15 residues. V lost 5 bases, J lost 5 bases, and 7 bases stayed unmatched. This specimen comes from a study of T cell responses to AZD1222 COVID-19 vaccine. Study conclusions and caveats: All repertoire sampling was performed exclusively after the peak T cell response.

TCRdb's table, derived via immunoSEQ multiplex PCR, lists solely in-frame clones and lacks some. The table has roughly 100,000 clones, 88% seen once; the top ten hold about 2.5%. The source material was peripheral blood, sampled on day 0 of AZD1222 vaccination. The origin of this receptor is an adult in good health. The chain links TRBV7-9 to TRBJ2-3, with 10 positions matching TRBD2. The DNA for the CDR3 is TGTGCCAGCAGCCCGCTGGAGCGGGGGGGAGATACGCAGTATTTT. Translating it yields CASSPLERGGDTQYF.